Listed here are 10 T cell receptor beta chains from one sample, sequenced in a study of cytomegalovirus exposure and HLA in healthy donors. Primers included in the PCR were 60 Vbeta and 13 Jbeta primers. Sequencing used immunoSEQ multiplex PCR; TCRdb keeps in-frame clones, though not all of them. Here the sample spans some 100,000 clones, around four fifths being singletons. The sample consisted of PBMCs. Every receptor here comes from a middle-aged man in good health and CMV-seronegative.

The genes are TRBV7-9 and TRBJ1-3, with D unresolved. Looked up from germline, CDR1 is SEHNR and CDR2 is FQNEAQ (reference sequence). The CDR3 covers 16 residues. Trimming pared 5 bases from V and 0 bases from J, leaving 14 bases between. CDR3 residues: CASSRHLPSSGNTIYF. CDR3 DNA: TGTGCCAGCAGCCGACACTTGCCCAGCTCTGGAAACACCATATATTTT.

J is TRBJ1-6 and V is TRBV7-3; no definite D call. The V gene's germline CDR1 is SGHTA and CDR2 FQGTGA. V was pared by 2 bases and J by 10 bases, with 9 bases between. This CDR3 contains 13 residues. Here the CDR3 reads CASSLESGSPLHF. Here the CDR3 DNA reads TGTGCCAGCAGCTTAGAGTCGGGATCACCCCTCCACTTT. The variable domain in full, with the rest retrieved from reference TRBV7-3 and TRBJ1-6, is GAGVSQTPSNKVTEKGKYVELRCDPISGHTALYWYRQSLGQGPEFLIYFQGTGAADDSGLPNDRFFAVRPEGSVSTLKIQRTERGDSAVYLCASSLESGSPLHFGNGTRLTVT.

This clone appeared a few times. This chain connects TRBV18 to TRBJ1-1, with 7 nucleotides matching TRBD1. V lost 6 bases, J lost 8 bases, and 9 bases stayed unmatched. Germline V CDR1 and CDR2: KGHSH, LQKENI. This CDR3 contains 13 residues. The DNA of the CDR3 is TGTGCCAGCTCTCTTGCCCGGGACAGAGAAGCTTTCTTT. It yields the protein CASSLARDREAFF.

The CDR3 coding sequence is TGTGCCAGCTTTGGACTAGCGGGGGGGCTCTCCTACAATGAGCAGTTCTTC. Protein: CASFGLAGGLSYNEQFF. The chain joins TRBV2 to TRBJ2-1; 15 nucleotides agree with TRBD2. The V gene's germline CDR1 is SNHLY and CDR2 FYNNEI. The CDR3 loop spans 17 amino acids. With V trimmed by 8 bases and J by 0 bases, 5 bases remained unmatched.

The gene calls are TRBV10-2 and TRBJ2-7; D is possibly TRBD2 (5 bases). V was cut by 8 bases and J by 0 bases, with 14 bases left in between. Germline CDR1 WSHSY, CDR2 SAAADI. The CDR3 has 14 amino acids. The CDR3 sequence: CASLPRESSYEQYF. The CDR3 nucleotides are TGCGCCAGCTTGCCGAGGGAGAGCTCCTACGAGCAGTACTTC.

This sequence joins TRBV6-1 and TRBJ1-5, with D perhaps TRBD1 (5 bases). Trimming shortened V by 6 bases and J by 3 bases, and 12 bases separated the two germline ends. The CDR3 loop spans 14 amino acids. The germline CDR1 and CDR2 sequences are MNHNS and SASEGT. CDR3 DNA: TGTGCCAGCAGGGGGGGGGAGAACAATCAGCCCCAGCATTTT. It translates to CASRGGENNQPQHF.

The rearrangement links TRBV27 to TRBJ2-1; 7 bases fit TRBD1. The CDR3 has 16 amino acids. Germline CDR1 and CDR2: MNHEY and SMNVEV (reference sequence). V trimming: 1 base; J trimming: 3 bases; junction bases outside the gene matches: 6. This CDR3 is CASSLYFRGNYNEQFF. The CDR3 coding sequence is TGTGCCAGCAGTTTATATTTCAGGGGGAACTACAATGAGCAGTTCTTC.

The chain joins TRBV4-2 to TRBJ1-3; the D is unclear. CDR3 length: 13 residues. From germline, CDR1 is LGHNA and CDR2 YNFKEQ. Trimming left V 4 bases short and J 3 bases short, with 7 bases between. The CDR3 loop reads CASSPTYGNTIYF. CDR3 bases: TGTGCCAGCAGCCCGACTTATGGAAACACCATATATTTT.

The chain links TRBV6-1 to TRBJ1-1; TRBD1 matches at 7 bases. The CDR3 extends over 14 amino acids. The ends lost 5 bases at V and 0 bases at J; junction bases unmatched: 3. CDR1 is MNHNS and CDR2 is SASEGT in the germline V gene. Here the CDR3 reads CASSTQGMNTEAFF. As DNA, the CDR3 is TGTGCCAGCAGTACACAGGGGATGAACACTGAAGCTTTCTTT.

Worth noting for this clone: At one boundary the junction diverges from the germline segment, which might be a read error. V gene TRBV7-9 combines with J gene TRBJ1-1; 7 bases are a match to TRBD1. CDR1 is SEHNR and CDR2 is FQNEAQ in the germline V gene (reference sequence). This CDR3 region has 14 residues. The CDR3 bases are TGTTCCAGCAGCGGCCCAGGGGGATGGACTGAAGCTTTCTTT. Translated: CSSSGPGGWTEAFF.